The 9 T cell receptor beta chains presented below share a single source sample, sequenced in a study of technical replicates of blood from several donors. The protocol was immunoSEQ multiplex PCR, while the TCRdb copy is restricted to in-frame clones and leaves out a portion. The sample has about 88,000 clones, roughly 90% seen once. The sample taken for sequencing was T cells isolated from PBMCs. These receptors came from a human donor in good health.

As to this clone: One end of the junction fails to match germline, which may point to a read error. CDR3 nucleotide sequence: TGTGCCAGCAGCCGGGTAAGCACGGATACGCAGTATTTT. Its protein product is CASSRVSTDTQYF. This chain links TRBV7-3 with TRBJ2-3; D ambiguous. The CDR3 is 13 residues long. Germline V gene lookup returns CDR1 SGHTA and CDR2 FQGTGA.

This clone was recorded only once. The chain employs TRBV11-2 and TRBJ1-1; 8 bases fit TRBD1. V dropped 2 bases and J dropped 0; count of bases not matched to a gene: 2. Germline loops: CDR1 SGHAT, CDR2 FQNNGV. The CDR3 spans 15 residues. CDR3 amino acids: CASSLQGAMNTEAFF. The DNA of the CDR3 is TGTGCCAGCAGCTTACAGGGGGCGATGAACACTGAAGCTTTCTTT. The full variable domain, completed using reference TRBV11-2 and TRBJ1-1, is EAGVAQSPRYKIIEKRQSVAFWCNPISGHATLYWYQQILGQGPKLLIQFQNNGVVDDSQLPKDRFSAERLKGVDSTLKIQPAKLEDSAVYLCASSLQGAMNTEAFFGQGTRLTVV.

The J gene is TRBJ1-3, the V gene TRBV29-1; TRBD1 is a possible D gene (5 bases). Trimming left V 7 bases short and J 4 bases short, with 14 bases between. The CDR3 contains 13 residues. CDR1 is SQVTM, CDR2 ANQGSEA, per germline. The CDR3 DNA reads TGCAGCGCTCAGGGAGGGGTCGGAAACACCATATATTTT. It is translated as CSAQGGVGNTIYF.

The rearrangement uses TRBV2 and TRBJ2-7; TRBD1 matches at 7 bases. The CDR3 spans 15 residues. The V and J ends lost 5 bases and 6 bases, in that order; junction bases with no gene match: 13. CDR1 and CDR2 (germline): SNHLY, FYNNEI. The CDR3 loop reads CASSWPLGTVGEQYF. The CDR3 coding sequence is TGTGCCAGCAGTTGGCCACTAGGGACAGTAGGCGAGCAGTACTTC.

The chain has TRBV7-8 and TRBJ1-1; no firm D call. This CDR3 contains 13 residues. V lost 1 base, J lost 10 bases, and 13 bases lay in between. Germline CDR1 SGHVS, CDR2 FQNEAQ. Here the CDR3 reads CASSLDFAGRAFF. The CDR3 nucleotides read TGTGCCAGCAGCTTAGATTTTGCTGGCAGAGCTTTCTTT.

V is TRBV13 and J is TRBJ2-2; tentative D call: TRBD1 (6 bases). This CDR3 has 15 amino acids. Germline V lookup: CDR1 PRHDT, CDR2 FYEKMQ (reference sequence). The V and J ends lost 5 bases and 5 bases respectively, with 15 bases between them. The CDR3 here is CASSPGQLYTGELFF. The DNA for the CDR3 is TGTGCCAGCAGCCCTGGACAGCTTTATACCGGGGAGCTGTTTTTT. The full variable domain, rest sourced from reference TRBV13 and TRBJ2-2, is AAGVIQSPRHLIKEKRETATLKCYPIPRHDTVYWYQQGPGQDPQFLISFYEKMQSDKGSIPDRFSAQQFSDYHSELNMSSLELGDSALYFCASSPGQLYTGELFFGEGSRLTVL.

This clone was seen more than once but under ten times. The rearrangement links TRBV28 to TRBJ1-1; D is perhaps TRBD1 (6 bases). Trimming took 7 bases from V and 7 from J, leaving 16 bases between them. Germline-derived CDR1 and CDR2 are MDHEN and SYDVKM. The CDR3 extends over 13 amino acids. Here the CDR3 DNA reads TGTGCCAGCACCCTAAGTGGGGGCGTTGAAGCTTTCTTT. Translating it yields CASTLSGGVEAFF.

This clone showed up just once. The genes are TRBV9 and TRBJ2-5; D may be TRBD2 (6 bases). The germline gives CDR1 SGDLS, CDR2 YYNGEE. CDR3 length: 14 residues. V was trimmed by 4 bases and J by 3 bases, leaving 13 bases between them. As DNA, the CDR3 is TGTGCCAGCAGCCATCCGGGGGTGGAAGAGACCCAGTACTTC. This encodes CASSHPGVEETQYF.

The J gene is TRBJ1-2, the V gene TRBV15, with D possibly being TRBD1 (6 bases). Germline lookup yields CDR1 LNHNV and CDR2 YYDKDF (reference sequence). The CDR3 is 14 amino acids. V was shortened by 0 bases and J by 8 bases, with 13 bases between the two germline ends. Here the CDR3 reads CATSRDQPGEGYTF. CDR3 in DNA: TGTGCCACCAGCAGAGATCAACCAGGGGAGGGCTACACCTTC.